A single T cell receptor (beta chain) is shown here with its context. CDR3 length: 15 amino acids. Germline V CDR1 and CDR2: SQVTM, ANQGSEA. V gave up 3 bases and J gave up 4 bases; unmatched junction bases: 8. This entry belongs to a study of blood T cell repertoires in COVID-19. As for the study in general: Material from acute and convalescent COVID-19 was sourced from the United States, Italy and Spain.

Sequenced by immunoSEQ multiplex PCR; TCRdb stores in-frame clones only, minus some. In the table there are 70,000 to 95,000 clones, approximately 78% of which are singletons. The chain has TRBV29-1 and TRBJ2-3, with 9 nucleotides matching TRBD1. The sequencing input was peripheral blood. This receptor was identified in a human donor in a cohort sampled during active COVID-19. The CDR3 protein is CSVEGDRAIPDTQYF. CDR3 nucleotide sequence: TGCAGCGTTGAGGGGGACAGGGCAATCCCAGATACGCAGTATTTT.